Listed below are T cell receptor beta chains from one sample, sequenced in a study of siplizumab effects on memory and regulatory T cells. Repertoires were generated with immunoSEQ multiplex PCR, while TCRdb's copy carries only in-frame clones and drops some. The table includes approximately 100,000 clones, 80% to 95% detected once. The specimen was CD4+ T cells sorted from blood. The receptors come from a human donor in good health. Some clones in this sample may be carry-over from other donors' samples. Each CDR3 is given with its conserved first and last residue. A D gene is named only where the DNA matches it firmly. Rows give clone size only sometimes, using once, few, many, or a class for an expanded clone.

abundance,j_gene,len,v_gene,d_gene,CDR3aa,CDR3nt
NA,TRBJ2-5,13,TRBV29-1,NA,CSVKRDYQETQYF,TGCAGCGTAAAACGGGACTACCAAGAGACCCAGTACTTC
NA,TRBJ1-2,15,TRBV4-2,TRBD1,CASSPADRDLNGYTF,TGTGCCAGCAGCCCCGCCGACAGGGACCTAAATGGCTACACCTTC
NA,TRBJ2-7,14,TRBV6-5,TRBD2,CASSYELAGDEQYF,TGTGCCAGCAGTTACGAACTAGCGGGAGACGAGCAGTACTTC
NA,TRBJ2-1,17,TRBV28,NA,CASSSPTDIYSYNEQFF,TGTGCCAGCAGTTCCCCGACGGACATCTACTCCTACAATGAGCAGTTCTTC
few,TRBJ2-1,18,TRBV7-3,TRBD2,CASSPSPSGTTNYNEQFF,TGTGCCAGCAGCCCCAGTCCTAGCGGGACTACTAACTACAATGAGCAGTTCTTC
NA,TRBJ2-5,14,TRBV5-1,NA,CASSSSSGQETQYF,TGCGCCAGCAGCTCCTCGTCGGGCCAAGAGACCCAGTACTTC
NA,TRBJ2-4,16,TRBV5-4,TRBD1,CASSLGTGNAKNIQYF,TGTGCCAGCAGCCTCGGGACAGGAAACGCCAAAAACATTCAGTACTTC
NA,TRBJ1-5,13,TRBV9,NA,CASGTGPDQPQHF,TGTGCCAGCGGGACTGGGCCCGATCAGCCCCAGCATTTT
NA,TRBJ1-2,14,TRBV5-4,NA,CASSWKDAAGDYTF,TGTGCCAGCAGCTGGAAGGACGCCGCCGGCGACTACACCTTC
once,TRBJ2-1,13,TRBV11-2,NA,CASSLNSLNEQFF,TGTGCCAGCAGCTTAAATAGTTTGAATGAGCAGTTCTTC
NA,TRBJ1-4,15,TRBV7-2,NA,CASSLGRTTNEKLFF,TGTGCCAGCAGCTTGGGACGGACGACTAATGAAAAACTGTTTTTT
NA,TRBJ2-5,17,TRBV11-3,NA,CASSVSRGPDQKETQYF,TGTGCCAGCAGCGTATCACGGGGGCCCGATCAGAAAGAGACCCAGTACTTC
NA,TRBJ2-7,17,TRBV2,NA,CASRGPQGSLTAYEQYF,TGTGCCAGCAGGGGGCCTCAGGGGAGCCTTACTGCCTACGAGCAGTACTTC
NA,TRBJ2-4,13,TRBV28,NA,CASSFFGKGIQYF,TGTGCCAGCAGTTTTTTCGGGAAGGGTATTCAGTACTTC
NA,TRBJ1-5,15,TRBV6-6,NA,CASSHVWSGGQPQHF,TGTGCCAGCAGTCACGTATGGAGCGGGGGCCAGCCCCAGCATTTT
NA,TRBJ2-3,14,TRBV19,TRBD2,CASSGRAASDTQYF,TGTGCCAGTAGCGGGAGGGCCGCATCAGATACGCAGTATTTT
NA,TRBJ2-4,19,TRBV19,TRBD2,CASSYSFTSGRRERNIQYF,TGTGCCAGTAGTTATTCCTTTACGAGCGGGAGAAGGGAGCGGAACATTCAGTACTTC